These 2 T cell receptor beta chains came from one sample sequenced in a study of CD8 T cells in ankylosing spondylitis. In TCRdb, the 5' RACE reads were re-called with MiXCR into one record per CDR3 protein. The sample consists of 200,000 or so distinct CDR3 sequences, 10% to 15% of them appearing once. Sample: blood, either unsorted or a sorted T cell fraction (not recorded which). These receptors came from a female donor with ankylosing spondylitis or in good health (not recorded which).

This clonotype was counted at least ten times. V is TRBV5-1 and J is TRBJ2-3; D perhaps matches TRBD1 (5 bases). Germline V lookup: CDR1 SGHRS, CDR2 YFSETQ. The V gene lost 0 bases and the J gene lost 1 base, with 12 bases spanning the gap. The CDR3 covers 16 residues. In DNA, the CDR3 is TGCGCCAGCAGCTTGGGACAGACCGTCGGCACAGATACGCAGTATTTT. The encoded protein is CASSLGQTVGTDTQYF.

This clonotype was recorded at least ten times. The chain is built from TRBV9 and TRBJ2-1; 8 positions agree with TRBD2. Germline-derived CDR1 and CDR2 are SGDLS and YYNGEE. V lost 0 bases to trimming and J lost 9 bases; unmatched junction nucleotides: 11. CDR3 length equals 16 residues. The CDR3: CASSVDLSGSGAEQFF. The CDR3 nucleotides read TGTGCCAGCAGCGTAGATTTAAGCGGGAGTGGGGCTGAGCAGTTCTTC.